This T cell receptor (beta chain) was recorded in a study of T cell responses to AZD1222 COVID-19 vaccine. General study results and limits: Breadth and depth of Spike-specific TCRs rose after two AZD1222 doses. None of the repertoires were sampled until the peak T cell response had passed.

A note on this clone: Its target is unknown.

Some clones are missing from TCRdb's copy, which holds only in-frame ones; the method was immunoSEQ multiplex PCR. Found here are roughly 120,000 clones, about 90% of them singletons; the top ten hold roughly 8%. The CDR3 extends over 14 amino acids. Germline V gene data show CDR1 as KGHDR and CDR2 as SFDVKD. Trimming took off 5 bases at V and 3 bases at J, with 9 bases between the two ends. This sequence joins TRBV24-1 and TRBJ2-2; D call uncertain. Specimen: peripheral blood, collected on day 0 of AZD1222 vaccination. This sequence originates from an adult in good health. As DNA, the CDR3 is TGTGCCACCAGTGCGAGCCTTTACACCGGGGAGCTGTTTTTT. Its protein is CATSASLYTGELFF.